Sequencing of this T cell receptor (beta chain) was carried out in a study of PD-1 blockade in classical Hodgkin lymphoma (dated by TCRdb to the early 2020s). Study-wide context: Nivolumab dosing was 3 mg/kg intravenously every 2 weeks, continuing until either disease progression or unacceptable toxicity. The study used CyTOF and TCR beta sequencing to define a peripheral blood immune signature of response to PD-1 blockade in classical Hodgkin lymphoma. The paper's findings and limits, for the study overall: Only a single clinical trial cohort was studied, and what caused the repertoire differences, possibly disease activity or prior therapy, remained undefined. Baseline TCR diversity was reported to be lower in newly diagnosed patients than in healthy donors, and even lower in relapsed/refractory patients. Diversity was lower in patients who began nivolumab less than 1 year after ASCT, so these patients were left out of later analyses to avoid confounding by immune reconstitution. Trial patients with a complete response had baseline diversity similar to that of newly diagnosed patients, while partial responders and progressors had significantly lower diversity. By C4D1, a significant rise was seen in CD4+ TCR diversity but not in CD8+ TCR diversity (p=0.0027 vs p=0.16), and the rise was most apparent among complete responders (p=0.02).

The germline V and J ends show losses of 1 base and 1 base respectively, and no gene match explains 6 bases of the junction. CDR1 and CDR2 (SGHRS, YFSETQ) derive from the germline V gene. Spanning cysteine to phenylalanine, the CDR3 consists of 16 amino acids. Just the 48-base CDR3 DNA is kept, in frame starting at base 1. What the time point label conveys for this sample: cycle 1 day 1 (C1D1), immediately before nivolumab initiation. Every trial patient had relapsed following autologous stem cell transplantation, and prior brentuximab vedotin exposure was what differed among cohorts A, B and C. The trial cohort included 45 to 65 patients with relapsed/refractory classical Hodgkin lymphoma, and each patient had a best overall response of complete response, partial response or progressive disease. Trial patients were treated with single-agent nivolumab in the multi-cohort phase II CheckMate 205 trial. An independent review committee assessed best overall response by applying the 2007 International Working Group response criteria. Trial PBMCs were obtained immediately prior to nivolumab initiation (C1D1) and on therapy at cycle 2 day 1 and cycle 4 day 1. Peripheral blood was collected in 8 mL Vacutainer Cell Preparation Tubes, from which PBMCs were isolated by centrifugation and then cryopreserved.

The Qiagen DNeasy kit was used to extract genomic DNA both from unsorted PBMCs and from the negatively selected CD4+ and CD8+ fractions. Amplification of TCR beta CDR3 regions was done by immunoSEQ multiplex PCR with primers that anneal to V and J segments. A synthetic immune receptor repertoire was used to minimize amplification bias, and any residual bias was removed computationally once sequencing was done. Concerning the study's data processing: Repertoire diversity was quantified as the Shannon entropy index using custom Python scripts. Unsorted, CD4+ and CD8+ repertoires were analyzed separately, except for combined analyses in which CD4+ and CD8+ sequences were merged in silico. A clone counted as expanded when the clone's frequency after treatment rose at least 2-fold relative to C1D1, and clones undetected at baseline were given a pseudocount of 0.5. Singleton clones were defined as clones with 0 or 1 copy at C1D1, and non-singleton clones were defined as clones with 2 or more copies. Clones expanded in unsorted samples were annotated as CD4+, CD8+ or unknown by matching protein sequences in sorted samples from the same patient. Wilcoxon tests on paired samples were used to test changes in diversity from C1D1 to C4D1. As stored in TCRdb, this immuneACCESS dataset retains in-frame rearrangements with V and J assigned. A fraction of the clones does not appear; measured against another copy, unresolved V genes explain less than half of the discrepancy, and the remainder lacks a known reason. The V and J calls and clone size were taken over from that table, and D and trimming were inferred from the DNA. The sample yields 46,000 or so clones; around nine tenths were counted once. The ten biggest clones cover approximately 9% of the sample.

To note about this clone: Its antigen is not yet known. Nothing much larger sits one base from this clone, and base qualities are not available.

Sequencing used peripheral blood mononuclear cells (PBMCs), obtained at baseline. This sequence was found in a human donor with classical Hodgkin lymphoma. The rearranged chain carries TRBV5-1 and TRBJ1-2; the central 8 bases match TRBD1. The CDR3 amino acid sequence is: CASSLLTGGNNYGYTF. The DNA sequence is given as TGCGCCAGCAGCTTGCTCACAGGGGGGAATAACTATGGCTACACCTTC.